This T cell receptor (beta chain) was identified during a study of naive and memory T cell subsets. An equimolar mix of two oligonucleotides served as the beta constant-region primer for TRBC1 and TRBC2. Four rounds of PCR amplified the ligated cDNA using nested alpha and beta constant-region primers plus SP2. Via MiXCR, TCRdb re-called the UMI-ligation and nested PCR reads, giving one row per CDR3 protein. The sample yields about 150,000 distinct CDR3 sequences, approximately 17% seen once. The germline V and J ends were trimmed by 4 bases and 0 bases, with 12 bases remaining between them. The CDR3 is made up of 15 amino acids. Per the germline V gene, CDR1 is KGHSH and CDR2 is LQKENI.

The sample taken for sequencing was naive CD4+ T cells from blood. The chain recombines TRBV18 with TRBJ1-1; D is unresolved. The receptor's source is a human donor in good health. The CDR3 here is CASSQNDGLNTEAFF. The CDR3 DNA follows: TGTGCCAGCTCACAAAACGACGGATTGAACACTGAAGCTTTCTTT.